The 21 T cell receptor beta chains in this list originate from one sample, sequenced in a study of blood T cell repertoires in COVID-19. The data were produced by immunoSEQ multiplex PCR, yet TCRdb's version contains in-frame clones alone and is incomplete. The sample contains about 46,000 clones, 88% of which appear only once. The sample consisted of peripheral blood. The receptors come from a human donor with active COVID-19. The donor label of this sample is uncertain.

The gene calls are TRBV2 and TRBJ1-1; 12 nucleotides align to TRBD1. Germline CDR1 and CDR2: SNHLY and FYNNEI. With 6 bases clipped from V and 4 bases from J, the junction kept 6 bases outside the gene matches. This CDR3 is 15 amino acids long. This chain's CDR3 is CASSRDRGPGTEAFF. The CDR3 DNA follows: TGTGCCAGCAGCCGGGACAGGGGGCCGGGCACTGAAGCTTTCTTT.

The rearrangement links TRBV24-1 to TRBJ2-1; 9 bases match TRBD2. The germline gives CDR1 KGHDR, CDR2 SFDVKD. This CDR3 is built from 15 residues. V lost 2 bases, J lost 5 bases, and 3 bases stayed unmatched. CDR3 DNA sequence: TGTGCCACCAGTGATTCGGCGGGGGGGAACAATGAGCAGTTCTTC. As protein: CATSDSAGGNNEQFF.

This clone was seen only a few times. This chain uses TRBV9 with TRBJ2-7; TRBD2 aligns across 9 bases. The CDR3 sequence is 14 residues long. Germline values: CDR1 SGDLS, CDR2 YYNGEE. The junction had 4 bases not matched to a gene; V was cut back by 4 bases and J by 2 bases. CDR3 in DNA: TGTGCCAGCAGCTCTAGCGGGGCACCCTACGAGCAGTACTTC. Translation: CASSSSGAPYEQYF.

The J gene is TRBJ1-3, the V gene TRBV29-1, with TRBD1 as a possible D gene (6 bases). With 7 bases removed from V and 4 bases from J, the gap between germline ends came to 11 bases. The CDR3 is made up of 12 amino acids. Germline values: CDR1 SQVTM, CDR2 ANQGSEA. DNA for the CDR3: TGCAGCGCTGGGGACATGGGAAACACCATATATTTT. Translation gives CSAGDMGNTIYF.

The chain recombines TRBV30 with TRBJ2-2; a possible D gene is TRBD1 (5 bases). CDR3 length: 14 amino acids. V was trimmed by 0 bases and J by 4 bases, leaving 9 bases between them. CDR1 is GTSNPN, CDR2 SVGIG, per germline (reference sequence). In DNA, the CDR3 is TGTGCCTGGAGTGTCTTCAGGGCCACCGGGGAGCTGTTTTTT. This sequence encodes CAWSVFRATGELFF.

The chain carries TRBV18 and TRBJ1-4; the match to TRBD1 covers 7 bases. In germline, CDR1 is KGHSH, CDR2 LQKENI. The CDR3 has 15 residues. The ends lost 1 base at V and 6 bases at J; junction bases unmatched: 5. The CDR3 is CASSPQGAGDEKLFF. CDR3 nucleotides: TGTGCCAGCTCACCACAGGGGGCCGGGGATGAAAAACTGTTTTTT.

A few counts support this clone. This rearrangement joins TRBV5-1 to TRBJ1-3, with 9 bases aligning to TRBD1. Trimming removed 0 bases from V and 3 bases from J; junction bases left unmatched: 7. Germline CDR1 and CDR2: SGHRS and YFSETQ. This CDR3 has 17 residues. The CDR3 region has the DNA TGCGCCAGCAGCTTGGAGAGGACAGGGGACCTTGGAAACACCATATATTTT. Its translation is CASSLERTGDLGNTIYF.

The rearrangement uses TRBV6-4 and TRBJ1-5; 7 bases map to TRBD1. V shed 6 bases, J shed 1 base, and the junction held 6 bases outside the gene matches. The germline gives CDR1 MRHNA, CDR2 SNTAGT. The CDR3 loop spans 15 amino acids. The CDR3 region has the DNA TGTGCCAGCAGGGGAGACAGGGTCAGCAATCAGCCCCAGCATTTT. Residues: CASRGDRVSNQPQHF.

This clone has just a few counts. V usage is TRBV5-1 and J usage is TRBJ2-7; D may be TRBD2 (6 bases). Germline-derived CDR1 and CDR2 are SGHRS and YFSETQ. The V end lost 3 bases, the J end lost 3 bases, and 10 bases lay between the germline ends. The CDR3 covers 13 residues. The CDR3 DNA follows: TGCGCCAGCAGCTGGACCGGGAGCTACGAGCAGTACTTC. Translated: CASSWTGSYEQYF.

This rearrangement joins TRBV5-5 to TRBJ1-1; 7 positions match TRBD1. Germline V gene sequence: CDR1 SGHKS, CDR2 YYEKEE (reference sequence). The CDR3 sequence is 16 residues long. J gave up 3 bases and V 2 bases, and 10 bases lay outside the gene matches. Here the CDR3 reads CASSFWSGGMDTEAFF. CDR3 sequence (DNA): TGTGCCAGCAGCTTTTGGTCAGGGGGTATGGACACTGAAGCTTTCTTT.

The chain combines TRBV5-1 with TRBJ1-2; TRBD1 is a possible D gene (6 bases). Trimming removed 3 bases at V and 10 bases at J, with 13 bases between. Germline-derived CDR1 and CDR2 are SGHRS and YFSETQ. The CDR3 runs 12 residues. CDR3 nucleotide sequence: TGCGCCAGCAGCTCGGAGGACAGCTCCTACACCTTC. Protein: CASSSEDSSYTF. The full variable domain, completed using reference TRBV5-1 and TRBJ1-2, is KAGVTQTPRYLIKTRGQQVTLSCSPISGHRSVSWYQQTPGQGLQFLFEYFSETQRNKGNFPGRFSGRQFSNSRSEMNVSTLELGDSALYLCASSSEDSSYTFGSGTRLTVV.

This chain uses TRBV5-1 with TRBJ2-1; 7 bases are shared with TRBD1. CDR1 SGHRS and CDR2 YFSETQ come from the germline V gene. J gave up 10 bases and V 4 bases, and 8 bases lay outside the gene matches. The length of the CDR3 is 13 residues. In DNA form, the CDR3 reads TGCGCCAGCAGCGGAACAGGGGTGGGCGAGCAGTTCTTC. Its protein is CASSGTGVGEQFF. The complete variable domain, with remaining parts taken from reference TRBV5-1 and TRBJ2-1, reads KAGVTQTPRYLIKTRGQQVTLSCSPISGHRSVSWYQQTPGQGLQFLFEYFSETQRNKGNFPGRFSGRQFSNSRSEMNVSTLELGDSALYLCASSGTGVGEQFFGPGTRLTVL.

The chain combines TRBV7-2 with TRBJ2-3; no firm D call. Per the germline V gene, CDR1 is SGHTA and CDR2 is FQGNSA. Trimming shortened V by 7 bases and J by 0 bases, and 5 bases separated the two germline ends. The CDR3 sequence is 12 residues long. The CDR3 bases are TGTGCCAGCACACAGAGCACAGATACGCAGTATTTT. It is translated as CASTQSTDTQYF.

The CDR3 loop is CASSLRSGLGSDYEQYF. The DNA for the CDR3 is TGTGCCAGCAGCTTACGGTCTGGGTTGGGTAGCGACTACGAGCAGTACTTC. The V call is TRBV11-2, the J call TRBJ2-7; tentative D call: TRBD2 (5 bases). The germline V gene has CDR1 SGHAT and CDR2 FQNNGV. The CDR3 totals 17 residues. V lost 2 bases and J 3 bases, leaving 20 bases between the germline ends.

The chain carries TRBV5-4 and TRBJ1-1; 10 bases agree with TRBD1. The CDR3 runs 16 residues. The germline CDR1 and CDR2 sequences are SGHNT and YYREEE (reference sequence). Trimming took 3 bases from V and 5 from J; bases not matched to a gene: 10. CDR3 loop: CASSSPKTGGLTEAFF. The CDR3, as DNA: TGTGCCAGCAGCTCACCAAAGACAGGGGGCCTTACTGAAGCTTTCTTT.

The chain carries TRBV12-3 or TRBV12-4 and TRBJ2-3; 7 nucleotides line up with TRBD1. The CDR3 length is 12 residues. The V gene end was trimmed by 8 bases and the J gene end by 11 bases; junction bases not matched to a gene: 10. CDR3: CASCRDRGGQYF. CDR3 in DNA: TGTGCCAGCTGCCGGGACAGAGGTGGGCAGTATTTT.

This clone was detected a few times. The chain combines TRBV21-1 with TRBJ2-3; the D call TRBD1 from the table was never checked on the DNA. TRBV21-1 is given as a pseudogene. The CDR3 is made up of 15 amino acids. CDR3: CASSTWDRGADTQYF. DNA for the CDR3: TGTGCCAGCAGCACCTGGGACAGGGGCGCAGATACGCAGTATTTT.

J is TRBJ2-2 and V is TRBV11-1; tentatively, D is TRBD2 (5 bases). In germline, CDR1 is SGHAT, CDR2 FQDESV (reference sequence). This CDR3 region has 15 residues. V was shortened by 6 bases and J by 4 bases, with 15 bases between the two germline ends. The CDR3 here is CASSLLASGTGELFF. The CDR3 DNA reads TGTGCCAGCAGTCTTCTAGCCTCGGGCACCGGGGAGCTGTTTTTT.

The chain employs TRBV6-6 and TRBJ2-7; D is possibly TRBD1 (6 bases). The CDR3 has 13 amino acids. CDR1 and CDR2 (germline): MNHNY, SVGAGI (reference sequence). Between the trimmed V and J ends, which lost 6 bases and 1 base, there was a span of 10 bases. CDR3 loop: CASRTGQSYEQYF. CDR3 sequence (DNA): TGTGCCAGCAGGACCGGACAGTCCTACGAGCAGTACTTC.

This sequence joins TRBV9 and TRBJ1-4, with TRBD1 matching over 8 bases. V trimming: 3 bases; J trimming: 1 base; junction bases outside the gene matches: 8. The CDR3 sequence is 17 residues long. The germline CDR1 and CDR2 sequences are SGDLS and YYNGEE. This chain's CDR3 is CASSAMTGAQTNEKLFF. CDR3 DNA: TGTGCCAGCAGCGCCATGACAGGGGCCCAAACTAATGAAAAACTGTTTTTT.

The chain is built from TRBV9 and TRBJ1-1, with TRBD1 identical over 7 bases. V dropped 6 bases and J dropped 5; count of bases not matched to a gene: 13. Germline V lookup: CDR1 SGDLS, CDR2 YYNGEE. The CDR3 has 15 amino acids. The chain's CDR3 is CASNSIDRAATEAFF. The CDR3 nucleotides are TGTGCCAGCAACTCCATCGACAGGGCGGCTACTGAAGCTTTCTTT.